This TCR beta chain was documented in a study of STAT5B mutations in CD4+ large granular lymphocyte leukemia. Method: immunoSEQ multiplex PCR; TCRdb's copy keeps in-frame clones and lacks some. The profile shows around 33,000 clones, roughly four fifths of them singletons. V lost 5 bases and J 1 base, leaving 11 bases between the germline ends. The germline CDR1 and CDR2 sequences are LNHDA and SQIVND (reference sequence). CDR3 size: 14 residues. Healthy controls were blood donor buffy coats. This receptor was taken from a human donor in good health. Input material: CD4+ T cells from blood buffy coats. The rearrangement uses TRBV19 and TRBJ1-2; a possible D gene is TRBD1 (6 bases). CDR3 DNA: TGTGCCAGTAGTCCCCGACAGGATAACTATGGCTACACCTTC. It codes for CASSPRQDNYGYTF.